This T cell receptor beta chain comes out of a study of shared clonotypes between healthy human individuals. Study details: Three CD4 naive, three CD4 memory, two CD8 naive and one CD8 memory plate were used per donor.

Only in-frame clones appear in the TCRdb table, and some are missing; sequencing was by immunoSEQ multiplex PCR. The top ten hold approximately 0.35% of the sample, which has about 2.4 million clones, 90% to 95% seen once. Germline V gene data show CDR1 as MGHRA and CDR2 as YSYEKL. Deletions cut 0 bases from V and 6 bases from J, with 17 bases between. This CDR3 region has 16 residues. The chain links TRBV4-1 to TRBJ1-2; D may be TRBD1 (6 bases). Sequencing was carried out using naive CD4+ T cells from PBMCs. Stated subset: CD45RA+ positively selected. The clonotype comes from a young man in good health. Some clones in this sample may be carry-over from other donors' samples. The CDR3 here is CASSQEGALRGDGYTF. In DNA form, the CDR3 reads TGCGCCAGCAGCCAAGAGGGGGCTTTGCGAGGAGATGGCTACACCTTC.